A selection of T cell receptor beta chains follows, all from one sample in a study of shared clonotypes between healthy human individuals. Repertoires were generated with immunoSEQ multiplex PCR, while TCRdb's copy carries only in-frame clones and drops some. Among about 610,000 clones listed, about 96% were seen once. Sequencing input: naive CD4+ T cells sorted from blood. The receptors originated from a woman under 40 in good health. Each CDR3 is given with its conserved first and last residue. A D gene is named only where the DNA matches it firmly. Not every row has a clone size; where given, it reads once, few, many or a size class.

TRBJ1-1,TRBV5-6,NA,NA,CASSVRGGNTEAFF,TGTGCCAGCAGCGTCAGGGGAGGGAACACTGAAGCTTTCTTT
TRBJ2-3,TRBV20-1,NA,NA,CSARVTDTQYF,TGCAGTGCTAGAGTGACAGATACGCAGTATTTT
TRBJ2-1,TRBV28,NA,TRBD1,CASSWDRLNNEQFF,TGTGCCAGCAGTTGGGACAGGCTAAACAATGAGCAGTTCTTC
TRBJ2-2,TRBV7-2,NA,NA,CASSFTGTYNTGELFF,TGTGCCAGCAGTTTTACCGGGACTTATAACACCGGGGAGCTGTTTTTT
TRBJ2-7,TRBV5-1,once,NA,CASSWTSRGPEQYF,TGCGCCAGCAGCTGGACATCGAGAGGTCCCGAGCAGTACTTC
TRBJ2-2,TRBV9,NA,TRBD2,CASSGGTSGRPSNTGELFF,TGTGCCAGCAGCGGGGGGACTAGCGGGAGGCCTTCGAACACCGGGGAGCTGTTTTTT
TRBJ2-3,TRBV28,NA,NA,CASSGDPTDTQYF,TGTGCCAGCAGTGGCGACCCCACAGATACGCAGTATTTT
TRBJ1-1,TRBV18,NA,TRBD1,CASSPRTGWLAQTEASF,TGTGCCAGCTCACCTAGGACAGGTTGGTTAGCGCAGACTGAAGCTTCCTTT
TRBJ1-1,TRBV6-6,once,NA,CASSLPSGNLEAFF,TGTGCCAGCAGTCTACCGTCCGGAAATTTGGAAGCTTTCTTT
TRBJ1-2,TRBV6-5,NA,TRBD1,CASSGRDRGDYGYTF,TGTGCCAGCAGTGGACGGGACAGGGGGGACTATGGCTACACCTTC
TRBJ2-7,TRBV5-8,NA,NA,CASSFGRPSYEQYF,TGTGCCAGCAGCTTTGGACGACCCTCCTACGAGCAGTACTTC
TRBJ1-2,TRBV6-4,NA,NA,CASSEFGGYGYTF,TGTGCCAGCAGTGAGTTTGGGGGTTATGGCTACACCTTC
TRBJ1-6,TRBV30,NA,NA,CAWSVIGSDNSPLHF,TGTGCCTGGAGTGTAATTGGAAGCGATAATTCACCCCTCCACTTT
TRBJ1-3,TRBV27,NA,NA,CASSLQSSGSTIYF,TGTGCCAGCAGTTTGCAATCCTCTGGAAGCACCATATATTTT
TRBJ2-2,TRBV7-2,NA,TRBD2,CASSLGGRFINTGELFF,TGTGCCAGCAGCTTAGGCGGGAGGTTTATTAACACCGGGGAGCTGTTTTTT
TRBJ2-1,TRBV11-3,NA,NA,CASSLGQDSYNEQFF,TGTGCCAGCAGCTTAGGACAGGACTCCTACAATGAGCAGTTCTTC
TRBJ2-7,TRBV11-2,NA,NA,CASSLPLVEKQYF,TGTGCCAGCAGCTTACCACTAGTTGAGAAGCAGTACTTC
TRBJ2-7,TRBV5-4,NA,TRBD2,CASSFRSSGSKQYF,TGTGCCAGCAGCTTTAGGTCTAGCGGGAGCAAGCAGTACTTC
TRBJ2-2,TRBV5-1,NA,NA,CASSPKLDSLTGELFF,TGCGCCAGCAGCCCAAAACTCGACAGCCTCACCGGGGAGCTGTTTTTT
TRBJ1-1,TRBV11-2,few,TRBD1,CASSFTGDTEAFF,TGTGCCAGCAGCTTTACAGGGGACACTGAAGCTTTCTTT
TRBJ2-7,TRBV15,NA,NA,CATSRVRQLGRDPTFMMRLSEQYF,TGTGCCACCAGCAGGGTACGACAGTTAGGCCGGGACCCCACATTTATGATGAGGCTAAGCGAGCAGTACTTC
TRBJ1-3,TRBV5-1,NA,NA,CASSLGAGGNTIYF,TGCGCCAGCAGCCTAGGGGCCGGAGGAAACACCATATATTTT
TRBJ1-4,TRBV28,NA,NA,CASRTFRAENEKLFF,TGTGCCAGCAGGACTTTCCGGGCAGAAAATGAAAAACTGTTTTTT
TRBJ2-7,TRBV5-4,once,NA,CASSLGSANSYEQYF,TGTGCCAGCAGCTTGGGATCCGCAAACTCCTACGAGCAGTACTTC
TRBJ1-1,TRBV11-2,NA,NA,CASSLGQSTMNTEAFF,TGTGCCAGCAGCTTAGGACAGAGCACCATGAACACTGAAGCTTTCTTT
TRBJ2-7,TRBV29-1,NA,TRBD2,CSVRGTSGIRYEQYF,TGCAGCGTGCGGGGGACTAGCGGGATAAGGTACGAGCAGTACTTC
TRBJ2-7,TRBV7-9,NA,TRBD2,CASSFAAGGTGEQYF,TGTGCCAGCAGCTTCGCAGCGGGAGGGACCGGCGAGCAGTACTTC
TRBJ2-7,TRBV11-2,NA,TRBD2,CASNPTAGGGYEQYF,TGTGCCAGCAACCCCACGGCGGGGGGGGGCTACGAGCAGTACTTC
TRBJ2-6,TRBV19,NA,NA,CASSMRRDLSGANVLTF,TGTGCCAGTAGTATGCGCAGGGATCTCTCCGGGGCCAACGTCCTGACTTTC
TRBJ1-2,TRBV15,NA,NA,CATSRRPIRGHYGYTF,TGTGCCACCAGCAGGAGACCCATCCGGGGACACTATGGCTACACCTTC
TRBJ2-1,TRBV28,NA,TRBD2,CASSFRLDWTSGSLEQFF,TGTGCCAGCAGTTTCCGCCTCGATTGGACTAGCGGGAGTCTAGAGCAGTTCTTC
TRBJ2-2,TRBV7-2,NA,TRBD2,CASSLGASGMGGELFF,TGTGCCAGCAGCTTAGGGGCTAGCGGGATGGGTGGGGAGCTGTTTTTT
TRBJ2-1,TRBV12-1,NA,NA,CASSFGAGGLLEQFF,TGTGCCAGCAGCTTTGGAGCGGGAGGGCTTCTGGAGCAGTTCTTC
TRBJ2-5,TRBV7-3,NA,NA,CASSLNGNQETQYF,TGTGCCAGCAGCTTAAATGGTAACCAAGAGACCCAGTACTTC
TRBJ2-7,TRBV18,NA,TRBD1,CASSPDRAAHEQYF,TGTGCCAGCTCACCAGACAGGGCGGCCCACGAGCAGTACTTC
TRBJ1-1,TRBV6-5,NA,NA,CASSLTGGETEAFF,TGTGCCAGCAGTCTGACAGGAGGGGAAACTGAAGCTTTCTTT
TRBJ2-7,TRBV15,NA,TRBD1,CATSRGTGAYEQYF,TGTGCCACCAGCAGGGGGACAGGGGCCTACGAGCAGTACTTC
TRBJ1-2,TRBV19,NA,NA,CASSIDWGLGYGYTF,TGTGCCAGTAGTATAGATTGGGGTCTCGGCTATGGCTACACCTTC
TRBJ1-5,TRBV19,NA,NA,CASRGTGSNQPQHF,TGTGCCAGTAGGGGGACGGGAAGCAATCAGCCCCAGCATTTT
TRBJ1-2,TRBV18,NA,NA,CASSPKTAYGYTF,TGTGCCAGCTCACCTAAGACAGCCTATGGCTACACCTTC
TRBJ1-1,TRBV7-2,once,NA,CASSLHPASQTEAFF,TGTGCCAGCAGCTTACACCCAGCCTCCCAAACTGAAGCTTTCTTT
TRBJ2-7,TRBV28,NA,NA,CASSPPGGGSYEQYF,TGTGCCAGCAGTCCCCCGGGCGGGGGCTCTTACGAGCAGTACTTC
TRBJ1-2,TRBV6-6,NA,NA,CASSYGGQGIPNGYTF,TGTGCCAGCAGTTACGGCGGGCAGGGGATCCCCAATGGCTACACCTTC
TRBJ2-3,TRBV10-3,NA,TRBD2,CAISSGRGDPSTDTQYF,TGTGCCATCAGCTCGGGGCGGGGGGACCCTAGCACAGATACGCAGTATTTT
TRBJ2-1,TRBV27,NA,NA,CASSLSSAGNYNEQFF,TGTGCCAGCAGTTTATCGTCCGCGGGAAACTACAATGAGCAGTTCTTC
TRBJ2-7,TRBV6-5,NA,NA,CASSYTRTVDEQYF,TGTGCCAGCAGTTACACGAGGACAGTGGACGAGCAGTACTTC
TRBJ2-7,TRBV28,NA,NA,CASSFRGLPIYEQYF,TGTGCCAGCAGTTTCAGGGGTCTACCAATCTACGAGCAGTACTTC
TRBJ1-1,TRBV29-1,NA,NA,CSGGRKIDTEAFF,TGCAGCGGGGGCAGGAAGATTGACACTGAAGCTTTCTTT
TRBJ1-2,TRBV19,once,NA,CASSIDLPGPYGYTF,TGTGCCAGTAGTATAGACCTCCCAGGCCCCTATGGCTACACCTTC